This TCR beta chain is from a study of spatial heterogeneity in lung cancer. The time point is: sample taken at primary tumor resection. Patients with untreated early-stage non-small cell lung cancer, numbering 72, were the donors. One entry per CDR3 protein, called by TCRdb with MiXCR from the 5' RACE reads. The profile shows some 23,000 distinct CDR3 sequences, about 6.8% of them singletons. This clonotype was counted ten times or more. Its antigen remains unknown. Germline loops: CDR1 DFQATT, CDR2 SNEGSKA (reference sequence). The CDR3 extends over 16 amino acids. Germline trimming cut 0 bases from V and 7 bases from J; bases unmatched to any gene: 7. Study-wide findings and caveats: Tumors with more nonsynonymous mutations had more expanded intratumoral alpha and beta TCRs.

Material: lung tumor tissue, obtained at surgery. This receptor was obtained from a male donor with early-stage non-small cell lung cancer. This chain links TRBV20-1 with TRBJ2-1; 12 nucleotides match TRBD2. The CDR3 nucleotides are TGCAGTGCTAGAGATTTGAGGACTAGCGGGGTAAATGAGCAGTTCTTC. This codes for CSARDLRTSGVNEQFF.